The sequence of this T cell receptor (beta chain) was determined in a study of cytomegalovirus exposure and HLA in healthy donors. The study ran its PCR with 60 Vbeta and 13 Jbeta primers. Generated by immunoSEQ multiplex PCR, the TCRdb table keeps only in-frame clones and is missing some. The table shows some 110,000 clones, with around 70% occurring only once. Trimming shortened V by 0 bases and J by 5 bases, and 5 bases separated the two germline ends. Germline CDR1 is SGDLS and CDR2 is YYNGEE. The CDR3 consists of 12 residues. This chain joins TRBV9 and TRBJ2-5; D is uncertain. The sequenced sample was PBMCs. The TCR was taken from a young woman in good health and CMV-seronegative. The CDR3 nucleotides read TGTGCCAGCAGCGTAGATCAGGAGACCCAGTACTTC. Translation: CASSVDQETQYF.